This T cell receptor (beta chain) was retrieved from a study of blood T cell repertoires in COVID-19. Participant ages covered roughly 18 to 89 years across 24 US areas. Participant reports of clinical history set cohort assignment. TCRdb's table, derived via immunoSEQ multiplex PCR, lists solely in-frame clones and lacks some. The table records approximately 360,000 clones, roughly four fifths of them present only once. CDR1 and CDR2 (germline): SGHRS, YFSETQ. V dropped 3 bases and J dropped 0 bases, with 25 bases sitting between them. The CDR3 is 20 residues long. This clonotype was obtained from a woman between 50 and 59 years old who had recovered from COVID-19. Sequencing was done on a sample of PBMCs or T cells enriched from blood (not recorded which). This chain connects TRBV5-1 to TRBJ2-1, with D tentatively TRBD1 (6 bases). CDR3 sequence reads: CASSSAGQQKISSSYNEQFF. The CDR3 DNA reads TGCGCCAGCAGCTCCGCCGGACAGCAAAAAATTTCGAGCTCCTACAATGAGCAGTTCTTC.